The following is a TCR beta chain sequence with its context. TCRdb's table, derived via immunoSEQ multiplex PCR, lists solely in-frame clones and lacks some. This sample has 250,000 or so clones, with under 95% found just once. These data originate in a study of blood T cell repertoires in COVID-19. The CDR3 covers 13 residues. V shed 6 bases and J shed 0 bases, with 11 bases lying between them. The germline V gene has CDR1 SQVTM and CDR2 ANQGSEA. Sample: PBMCs or T cells enriched from blood (not recorded which). The clonotype comes from a man aged 35 to 55 who had been exposed to COVID-19. The genes are TRBV29-1 and TRBJ1-1; D is unresolved. The CDR3 spells CSVRGIMNTEAFF. The CDR3 DNA reads as TGCAGCGTACGAGGGATAATGAACACTGAAGCTTTCTTT.